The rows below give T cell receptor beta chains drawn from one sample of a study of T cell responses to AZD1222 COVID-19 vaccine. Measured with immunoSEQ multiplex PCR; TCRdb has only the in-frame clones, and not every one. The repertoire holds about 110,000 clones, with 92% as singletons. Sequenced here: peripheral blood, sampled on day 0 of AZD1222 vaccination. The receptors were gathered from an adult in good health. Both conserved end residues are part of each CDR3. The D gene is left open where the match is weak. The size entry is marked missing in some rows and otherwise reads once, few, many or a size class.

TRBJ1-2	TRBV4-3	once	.	CASSPDSWAFYGYTF	TGCGCCAGCAGCCCGGACAGTTGGGCCTTCTATGGCTACACCTTC
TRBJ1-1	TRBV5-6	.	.	CASSSEGLTEAFF	TGTGCCAGCAGTTCCGAGGGGCTCACTGAAGCTTTCTTT
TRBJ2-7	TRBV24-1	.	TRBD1	CATSDGTGGGLGEQYF	TGTGCCACCAGTGATGGGACAGGGGGGGGCCTTGGTGAGCAGTACTTC
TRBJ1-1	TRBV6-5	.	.	CASRRTGRGNTEAFF	TGTGCCAGCAGACGAACGGGACGGGGGAACACTGAAGCTTTCTTT
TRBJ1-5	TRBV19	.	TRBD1	CASSTHTGVGQPQHF	TGTGCCAGTAGTACCCATACAGGGGTAGGGCAGCCCCAGCATTTT
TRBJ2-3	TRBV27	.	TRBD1	CASSHRDRVLADTQYF	TGTGCCAGCAGTCACCGGGACAGGGTCCTCGCAGATACGCAGTATTTT
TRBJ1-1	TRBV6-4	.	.	CASRRQMRDTEAFF	TGTGCCAGCAGGAGACAGATGAGGGACACTGAAGCTTTCTTT
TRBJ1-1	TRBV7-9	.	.	CASSPTGSLTEAFF	TGTGCCAGCAGCCCAACCGGTTCCCTCACTGAAGCTTTCTTT
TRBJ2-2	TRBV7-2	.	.	CASSFKLGTGELFF	TGTGCCAGCAGCTTTAAGCTCGGCACCGGGGAGCTGTTTTTT
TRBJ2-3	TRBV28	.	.	CASFLGGTDTQYF	TGTGCCAGCTTTCTGGGGGGCACAGATACGCAGTATTTT
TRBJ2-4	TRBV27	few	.	CASSRGRGGPNIQYF	TGTGCCAGCAGTCGCGGGAGAGGGGGTCCAAACATTCAGTACTTC
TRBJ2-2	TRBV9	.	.	CASSRNRGADTGELFF	TGTGCCAGCAGCCGAAACCGGGGGGCGGATACCGGGGAGCTGTTTTTT
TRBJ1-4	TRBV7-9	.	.	CASSFGRDNEKLFF	TGTGCCAGCAGCTTTGGCAGGGATAATGAAAAACTGTTTTTT
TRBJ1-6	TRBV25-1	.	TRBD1	CASATGGANSPLHF	TGTGCCAGCGCCACAGGGGGCGCGAATTCACCCCTCCACTTT
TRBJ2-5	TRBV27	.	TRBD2	CASSRSGGIQETQYF	TGTGCCAGCAGTAGGAGCGGGGGGATTCAAGAGACCCAGTACTTC
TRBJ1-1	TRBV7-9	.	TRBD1	CASSPGQGWTEAFF	TGTGCCAGCAGCCCAGGACAGGGTTGGACTGAAGCTTTCTTT
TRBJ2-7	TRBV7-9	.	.	CASSPNSYEQYF	TGTGCCAGCAGCCCCAATTCCTACGAGCAGTACTTC
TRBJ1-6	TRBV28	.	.	CASSPHQKGLSNSPLHF	TGTGCCAGCAGTCCCCATCAAAAGGGCTTATCGAATTCACCCCTCCACTTT
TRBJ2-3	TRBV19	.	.	CASSGARRQSGTDTQYF	TGTGCCAGTAGCGGGGCCCGAAGACAGTCTGGCACAGATACGCAGTATTTT
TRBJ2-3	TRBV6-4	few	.	CASSDSGESTDTQYF	TGTGCCAGCAGTGACTCTGGGGAGAGCACAGATACGCAGTATTTT
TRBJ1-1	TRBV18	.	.	CASSPPIGRLTEAFF	TGTGCCAGCTCACCACCAATAGGCCGGCTCACTGAAGCTTTCTTT
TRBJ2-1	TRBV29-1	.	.	CSVVVSSYNEQFF	TGCAGCGTTGTCGTTAGCTCCTACAATGAGCAGTTCTTC
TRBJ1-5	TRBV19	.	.	CASSIGRGNQPQHF	TGTGCCAGTAGTATAGGTAGGGGGAATCAGCCCCAGCATTTT
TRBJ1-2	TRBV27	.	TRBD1	CASSLGTGGVYGYTF	TGTGCCAGCAGTTTAGGGACAGGGGGCGTCTATGGCTACACCTTC
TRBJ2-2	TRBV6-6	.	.	CASSYWDQNTGELFF	TGTGCCAGCAGTTACTGGGACCAGAACACCGGGGAGCTGTTTTTT
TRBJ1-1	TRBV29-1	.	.	CSVARQNTEAFF	TGCAGCGTTGCCCGACAGAACACTGAAGCTTTCTTT
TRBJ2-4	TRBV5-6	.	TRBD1	CASSLGDRNIQYF	TGTGCCAGCAGCTTGGGGGACAGAAACATTCAGTACTTC
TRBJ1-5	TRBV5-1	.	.	CASSLDGNSNQPQHF	TGCGCCAGCAGCCTGGATGGGAATAGCAATCAGCCCCAGCATTTT
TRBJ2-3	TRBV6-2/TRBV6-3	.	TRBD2	CASSYNPLAEVSTDTQYF	TGTGCCAGCAGTTACAATCCACTAGCGGAGGTTAGCACAGATACGCAGTATTTT
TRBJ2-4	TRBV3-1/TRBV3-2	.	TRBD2	CASSQEVGGAKNIQYF	TGTGCCAGCAGCCAAGAGGTGGGAGGGGCCAAAAACATTCAGTACTTC
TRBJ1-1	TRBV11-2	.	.	CASSLESLGTEAFF	TGTGCCAGCAGCTTAGAGTCCCTGGGGACTGAAGCTTTCTTT
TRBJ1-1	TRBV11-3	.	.	CASSEEVGVAFF	TGTGCCAGCAGCGAAGAAGTGGGGGTAGCTTTCTTT
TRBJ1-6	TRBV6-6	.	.	CASRLPGGAPLHF	TGTGCCAGCAGATTACCCGGTGGAGCACCCCTCCACTTT
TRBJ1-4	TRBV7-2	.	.	CASSLAIRPTNEKLFF	TGTGCCAGCAGCTTAGCGATAAGGCCAACTAATGAAAAACTGTTTTTT